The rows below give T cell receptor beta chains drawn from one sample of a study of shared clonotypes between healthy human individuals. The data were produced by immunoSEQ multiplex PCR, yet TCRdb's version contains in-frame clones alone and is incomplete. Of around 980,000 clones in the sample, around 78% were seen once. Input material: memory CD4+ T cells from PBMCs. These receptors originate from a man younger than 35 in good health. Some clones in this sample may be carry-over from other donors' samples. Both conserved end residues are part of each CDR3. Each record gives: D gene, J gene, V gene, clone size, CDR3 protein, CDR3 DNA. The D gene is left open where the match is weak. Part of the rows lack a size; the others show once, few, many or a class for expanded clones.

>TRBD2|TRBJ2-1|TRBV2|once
CASSRDSGGFGDEQFF
TGTGCCAGCAGCCGGGACTCGGGGGGTTTTGGCGATGAGCAGTTCTTC
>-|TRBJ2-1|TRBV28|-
CASGDSLGEQFF
TGTGCCAGCGGTGACAGTCTCGGAGAGCAGTTCTTC
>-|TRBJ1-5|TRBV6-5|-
CASSYSMGANLPQHF
TGTGCCAGCAGTTACTCGATGGGGGCGAATTTGCCCCAGCATTTT
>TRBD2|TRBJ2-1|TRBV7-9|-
CASSFSGRASGEQFF
TGTGCCAGCAGCTTTAGCGGGAGGGCCTCTGGTGAGCAGTTCTTC
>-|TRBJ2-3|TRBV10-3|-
CAISDGGASLDTQYF
TGTGCCATCAGTGATGGAGGGGCTAGCTTGGATACGCAGTATTTT
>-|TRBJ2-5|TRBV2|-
CASGRPQETQYF
TGTGCCAGCGGACGGCCGCAAGAGACCCAGTACTTC
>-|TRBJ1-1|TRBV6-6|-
CASSLGDGAFF
TGTGCCAGCAGTTTGGGGGATGGAGCTTTCTTT
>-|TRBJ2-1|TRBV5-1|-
CASSSGQLGANNEQFF
TGCGCCAGCAGCTCCGGACAGTTGGGGGCTAACAATGAGCAGTTCTTC
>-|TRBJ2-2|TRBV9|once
CASSPRGALRAGELFF
TGTGCCAGCAGCCCAAGGGGGGCCCTTAGGGCCGGGGAGCTGTTTTTT
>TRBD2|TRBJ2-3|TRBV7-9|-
CASSWTSGRSDTQYF
TGTGCCAGCAGCTGGACTAGCGGGAGATCAGATACGCAGTATTTT
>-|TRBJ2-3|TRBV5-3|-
CASSTMGGDTQYF
TGTGCCAGCAGTACGATGGGCGGAGATACGCAGTATTTT
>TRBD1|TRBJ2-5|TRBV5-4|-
CASSPGGRGYPHF
TGTGCCAGCAGCCCCGGCGGCAGGGGGTACCCCCACTTC
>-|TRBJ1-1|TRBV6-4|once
CASNGEAFF
TGTGCCAGCAATGGAGAAGCTTTCTTT
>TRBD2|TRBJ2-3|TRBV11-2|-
CASSPWRELGDTQYF
TGTGCCAGCAGCCCCTGGCGGGAGCTCGGCGATACGCAGTATTTT
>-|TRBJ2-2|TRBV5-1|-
CASSFPGRSTGELFF
TGCGCCAGCAGCTTTCCAGGCAGGTCCACCGGGGAGCTGTTTTTT
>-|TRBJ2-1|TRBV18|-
CASSPPAAANEQFF
TGTGCCAGCTCACCACCGGCAGCGGCAAATGAGCAGTTCTTC
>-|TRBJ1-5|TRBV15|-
CATSRDVGSNQPQHF
TGTGCCACCAGCAGGGACGTCGGGAGCAATCAGCCCCAGCATTTT
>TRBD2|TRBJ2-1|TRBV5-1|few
CASSSGLAGGGEQFF
TGCGCCAGCAGCTCCGGACTAGCGGGAGGGGGTGAGCAGTTCTTC
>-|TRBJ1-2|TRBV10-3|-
CAISESQGNGYTF
TGTGCCATCAGTGAGTCGCAGGGTAATGGCTACACCTTC
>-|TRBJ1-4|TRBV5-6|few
CASSLAGRGDNEKLFF
TGTGCCAGCAGCTTGGCCGGAAGGGGGGATAATGAAAAACTGTTTTTT
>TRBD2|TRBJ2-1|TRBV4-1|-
CASSRGTSSLGEQFF
TGCGCCAGCAGCCGGGGGACTAGTTCCCTGGGTGAGCAGTTCTTC
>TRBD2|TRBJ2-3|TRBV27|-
CASSRAGGRLGTQYF
TGTGCCAGCAGCAGAGCGGGCGGGAGGCTCGGTACGCAGTATTTT
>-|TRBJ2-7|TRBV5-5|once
CASSLVAHPLGHEQYF
TGTGCCAGCAGCTTGGTTGCACACCCCCTGGGGCACGAGCAGTACTTC
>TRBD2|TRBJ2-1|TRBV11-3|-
CASSLGTSGLNEQFF
TGTGCCAGCAGCTTAGGTACTAGCGGCCTCAATGAGCAGTTCTTC
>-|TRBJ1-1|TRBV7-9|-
CASSLQRNTEAFF
TGTGCCAGCAGCTTACAGAGGAACACTGAAGCTTTCTTT
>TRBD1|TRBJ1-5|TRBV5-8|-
CASSRDGQGAQPQHF
TGTGCCAGCAGCCGTGATGGGCAGGGGGCCCAGCCCCAGCATTTT
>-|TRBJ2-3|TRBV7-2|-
CASSNPILPYTDTQYF
TGTGCCAGCAGCAATCCGATCCTACCGTACACAGATACGCAGTATTTT
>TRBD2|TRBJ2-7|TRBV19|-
CASSTKTSGRPHEQYF
TGTGCCAGTAGTACCAAGACTAGCGGGAGGCCCCACGAGCAGTACTTC
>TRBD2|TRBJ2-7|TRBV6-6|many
CASSYGAGGEQYF
TGTGCCAGCAGTTACGGCGCGGGGGGCGAGCAGTACTTC
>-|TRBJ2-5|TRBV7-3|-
CASSFGREETQYF
TGTGCCAGCAGCTTCGGCAGGGAAGAGACCCAGTACTTC
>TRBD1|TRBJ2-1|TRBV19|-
CASSVQGAYNEQFF
TGTGCCAGTAGTGTACAGGGGGCCTACAATGAGCAGTTCTTC
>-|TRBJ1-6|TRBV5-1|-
CASSPDITYSPLHF
TGCGCCAGCAGCCCAGATATCACCTATTCACCCCTCCACTTT
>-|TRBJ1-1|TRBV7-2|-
CASSVLGASEAFF
TGTGCCAGCAGCGTACTGGGGGCGTCTGAAGCTTTCTTT
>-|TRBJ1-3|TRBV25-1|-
CATASFSGNTIYF
TGTGCAACAGCCAGCTTTTCTGGAAACACCATATATTTT
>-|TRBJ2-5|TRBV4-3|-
CASSQEISGETQYF
TGCGCCAGCAGCCAAGAGATAAGTGGAGAGACCCAGTACTTC
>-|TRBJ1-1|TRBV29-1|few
CSVGFRNTEAFF
TGCAGCGTTGGGTTCAGGAACACTGAAGCTTTCTTT
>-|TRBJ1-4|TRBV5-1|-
CASSLVGGLGTNEKLFF
TGCGCCAGCAGCTTGGTAGGGGGGCTCGGAACTAATGAAAAACTGTTTTTT
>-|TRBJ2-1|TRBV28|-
CASSLGGLGLNEQFF
TGTGCCAGCAGCTTGGGGGGTCTCGGGCTCAATGAGCAGTTCTTC
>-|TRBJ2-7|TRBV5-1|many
CASSSDEPGEAAPYEQYF
TGCGCCAGCAGCTCCGACGAGCCAGGGGAGGCAGCCCCCTACGAGCAGTACTTC
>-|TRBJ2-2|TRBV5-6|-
CASSYLRWDTSTGELFF
TGTGCCAGCAGCTACCTACGATGGGACACGAGCACCGGGGAGCTGTTTTTT
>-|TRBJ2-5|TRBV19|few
CATSRTGGGETQYF
TGTGCCACCTCCAGGACAGGAGGGGGGGAGACCCAGTACTTC
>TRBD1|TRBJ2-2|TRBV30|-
CAWSVQGIGELFF
TGTGCCTGGAGTGTACAGGGGATCGGGGAGCTGTTTTTT
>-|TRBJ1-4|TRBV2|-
CASSGMFREKLFF
TGTGCCAGCAGTGGAATGTTCAGGGAAAAACTGTTTTTT
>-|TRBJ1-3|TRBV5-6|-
CAGGSAGGNTIYF
TGTGCCGGAGGGTCCGCAGGGGGAAACACCATATATTTT
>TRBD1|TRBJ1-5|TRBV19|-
CASSSHNRGGNQPQHF
TGTGCCAGTAGTAGCCACAACAGGGGGGGAAATCAGCCCCAGCATTTT
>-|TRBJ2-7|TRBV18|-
CASSPTYRDSYEQYF
TGTGCCAGCTCACCGACCTACAGAGACTCCTACGAGCAGTACTTC
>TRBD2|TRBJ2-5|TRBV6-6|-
CASSPLSGSRETQYF
TGTGCCAGCAGCCCACTAAGCGGGAGCCGGGAGACCCAGTACTTC
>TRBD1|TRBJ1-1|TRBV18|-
CASSGTGDTEAFF
TGTGCCAGCTCCGGGACAGGGGATACTGAAGCTTTCTTT
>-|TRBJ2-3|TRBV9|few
CASSVVGATDTQYF
TGTGCCAGCAGCGTAGTGGGGGCCACAGATACGCAGTATTTT
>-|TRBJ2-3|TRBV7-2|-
CASKAVRDTDTQYF
TGTGCCAGCAAGGCGGTCAGGGACACAGATACGCAGTATTTT
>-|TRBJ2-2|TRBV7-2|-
CASSLLPLGGGELFF
TGTGCCAGCAGCTTACTGCCCCTGGGGGGCGGGGAGCTGTTTTTT
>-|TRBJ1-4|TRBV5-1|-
CASSLVGATNEKLFF
TGCGCCAGCAGCTTGGTGGGTGCAACTAATGAAAAACTGTTTTTT
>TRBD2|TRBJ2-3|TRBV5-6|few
CASSLNEAGGDTQYF
TGTGCCAGCAGCTTGAATGAAGCGGGAGGAGATACGCAGTATTTT
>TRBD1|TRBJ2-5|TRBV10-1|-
CASSPGTVGETQYF
TGCGCCAGCAGCCCCGGGACAGTAGGAGAGACCCAGTACTTC